The 15 T cell receptor beta chains below come from one sample, sequenced in a study of OX40 agonist ivuxolimab in advanced cancers. Sequencing was performed with immunoSEQ multiplex PCR; in TCRdb, only in-frame clones are kept and a portion is missing. The repertoire includes 11,000 to 15,000 clones, approximately 93% of them detected once, and around a fifth sits in the top ten. The specimen comprised CD4+ or CD8+ T cells sorted from blood, sampled in a trial of the OX40 agonist ivuxolimab. These receptors all come from an adult with an advanced solid tumor such as melanoma, head and neck, liver or kidney cancer.

The chain recombines TRBV10-1 with TRBJ1-1; no clear D gene. Per the germline V gene, CDR1 is WNHNN and CDR2 is SYGVQD (reference sequence). With 0 bases removed from V and 4 bases from J, the gap between germline ends came to 6 bases. This CDR3 is 13 amino acids long. Here the CDR3 reads CASSESVITEAFF. The CDR3, as DNA: TGCGCCAGCAGTGAGTCGGTGATCACTGAAGCTTTCTTT.

The chain employs TRBV5-4 and TRBJ2-2; D might be TRBD1 or TRBD2, each matching 5 bases. The V gene lost 1 base and the J gene lost 4 bases, with 8 bases spanning the gap. The CDR3 sequence is 14 residues long. Germline V CDR1 and CDR2: SGHNT, YYREEE (reference sequence). The CDR3 spells CASSLFGGTGELFF. As DNA, the CDR3 is TGTGCCAGCAGCTTGTTTGGGGGCACCGGGGAGCTGTTTTTT.

The chain is built from TRBV30 and TRBJ2-1, with TRBD2 as a possible D gene (6 bases). Trimming removed 0 bases from V and 15 bases from J, with 18 bases in between. Looked up from germline, CDR1 is GTSNPN and CDR2 is SVGIG (reference sequence). The CDR3 totals 13 residues. The CDR3 region has the DNA TGTGCCTGGAGTGTACTGGACGGAGGGTTGGGGTTCTTC. Its translation is CAWSVLDGGLGFF.

The J gene is TRBJ2-1, the V gene TRBV7-3, with 9 positions matching TRBD2. CDR3 size: 15 residues. With V trimmed by 2 bases and J by 8 bases, 7 bases remained unmatched. The germline CDR1 and CDR2 sequences are SGHTA and FQGTGA. CDR3 sequence (DNA): TGTGCCAGCAGCTTAGGTGCGGGAGGGCCTCATGAGCAGTTCTTC. It translates to CASSLGAGGPHEQFF.

V gene TRBV27 combines with J gene TRBJ2-2, with 9 positions matching TRBD1. Per the germline V gene, CDR1 is MNHEY and CDR2 is SMNVEV (reference sequence). Trimming at V came to 5 bases and at J to 5 bases, leaving 9 bases not matched to a gene. The CDR3 length is 16 residues. The CDR3 coding sequence is TGTGCCAGCAGTCCGGACAGGGGTCATAATACCGGGGAGCTGTTTTTT. This encodes CASSPDRGHNTGELFF.

DNA of the CDR3: TGTGCCAGCAGCAGCCCCGACAGGGGTATCAACGAGCAGTACTTC. This codes for CASSSPDRGINEQYF. V gene TRBV11-2 combines with J gene TRBJ2-5, with 8 bases matching TRBD1. Judging by the DNA end, TRBJ2-7 fits better; the J call may be wrong. The CDR3 is 15 residues long. The germline gives CDR1 SGHAT, CDR2 FQNNGV.

The gene calls are TRBV28 and TRBJ2-3; D remains ambiguous. CDR3 length: 16 residues. CDR1 MDHEN and CDR2 SYDVKM come from the germline V gene. Trimming stripped 5 bases from V and 1 base from J, with 16 bases between. The CDR3: CASSATTRAGTDTQYF. The CDR3, as DNA: TGTGCCAGCAGTGCTACAACACGCGCTGGCACAGATACGCAGTATTTT.

The rearrangement uses TRBV27 and TRBJ1-4; TRBD1 agrees at 10 bases. Trimming at V came to 4 bases and at J to 6 bases, leaving 2 bases not matched to a gene. The CDR3 spans 14 residues. Germline V gives CDR1 MNHEY, CDR2 SMNVEV (reference sequence). CDR3 DNA sequence: TGTGCCAGCAGTTCGACAGGGGGCGATGAAAAACTGTTTTTT. This codes for CASSSTGGDEKLFF.

J is TRBJ1-1 and V is TRBV28; D remains unclear. Trimming shortened V by 1 base and J by 8 bases, and 11 bases separated the two germline ends. The germline V gene encodes CDR1 MDHEN and CDR2 SYDVKM. The CDR3 is 13 amino acids. CDR3 amino acids: CASSLSQTYEAFF. The CDR3 DNA is TGTGCCAGCAGTTTATCTCAGACTTACGAAGCTTTCTTT.

This chain joins TRBV19 and TRBJ2-1, with 12 bases matching TRBD2. V lost 6 bases to trimming and J lost 5 bases; unmatched junction nucleotides: 8. The length of the CDR3 is 16 residues. Germline loops: CDR1 LNHDA, CDR2 SQIVND (reference sequence). The CDR3 here is CASSPVLAGGDNEQFF. As DNA, the CDR3 is TGTGCCAGTAGCCCCGTCCTAGCGGGGGGGGACAATGAGCAGTTCTTC.

This chain uses TRBV7-6 with TRBJ2-1; either TRBD1 or TRBD2 may supply D (6 bases each). Germline V gives CDR1 SGHVS, CDR2 FNYEAQ. The CDR3 loop spans 14 amino acids. Trimming removed 1 base from V and 9 bases from J, with 13 bases in between. The CDR3 region has the DNA TGTGCCAGCAGCTTAGTTGGGGGGCAGGTTGAGCAGTTCTTC. Protein: CASSLVGGQVEQFF. The variable domain in full, completed from reference TRBV7-6 and TRBJ2-1, reads GAGVSQSPRYKVTKRGQDVALRCDPISGHVSLYWYRQALGQGPEFLTYFNYEAQQDKSGLPNDRFSAERPEGSISTLTIQRTEQRDSAMYRCASSLVGGQVEQFFGPGTRLTVL.

The CDR3 loop reads CASEGRHTGELFF. CDR3 bases: TGTGCCAGCGAGGGGCGTCACACCGGGGAGCTGTTTTTT. The J gene is TRBJ2-2, the V gene TRBV27; D is possibly TRBD1 or TRBD2 (5 bases each). The CDR3 contains 13 residues. V was shortened by 8 bases and J by 3 bases, with 10 bases between the two germline ends. From germline, CDR1 is MNHEY and CDR2 SMNVEV (reference sequence).

V usage is TRBV28 and J usage is TRBJ1-1, with unresolved D. This CDR3 region has 16 residues. Germline V lookup: CDR1 MDHEN, CDR2 SYDVKM. V gave up 8 bases and J gave up 1 base, with 20 bases separating them. CDR3 in DNA: TGTGCCAGCGTTTGGTCTGTCGGGCGTGCGAACACTGAAGCTTTCTTT. Protein: CASVWSVGRANTEAFF.

This clone was recorded once. The V and J genes are TRBV19 and TRBJ1-1; weak D call: TRBD1 (5 bases). With 7 bases removed from V and 3 bases from J, the gap between germline ends came to 12 bases. The CDR3 length is 13 residues. The germline CDR1 and CDR2 sequences are LNHDA and SQIVND (reference sequence). DNA of the CDR3: TGTGCCAGTAAGAAGGGGTTCTACACTGAAGCTTTCTTT. Its translation: CASKKGFYTEAFF.

The chain joins TRBV30 to TRBJ2-7, with 9 positions matching TRBD1. From germline, CDR1 is GTSNPN and CDR2 SVGIG (reference sequence). The J segment lost 6 bases and the V segment lost 0 bases, leaving 6 bases of the junction unmatched. This CDR3 region has 14 residues. CDR3 residues: CAWSVQQGASEQYF. The CDR3 DNA is TGTGCCTGGAGTGTACAACAGGGGGCCTCCGAGCAGTACTTC.